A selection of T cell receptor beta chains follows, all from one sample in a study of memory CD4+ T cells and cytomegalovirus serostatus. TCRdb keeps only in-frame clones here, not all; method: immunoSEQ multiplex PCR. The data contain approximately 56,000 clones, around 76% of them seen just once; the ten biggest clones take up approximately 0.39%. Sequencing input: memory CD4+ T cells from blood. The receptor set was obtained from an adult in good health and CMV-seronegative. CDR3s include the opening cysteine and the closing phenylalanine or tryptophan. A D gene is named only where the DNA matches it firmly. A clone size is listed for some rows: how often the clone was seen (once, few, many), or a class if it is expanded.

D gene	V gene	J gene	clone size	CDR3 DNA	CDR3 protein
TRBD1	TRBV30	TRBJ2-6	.	TGTGCCCGACGACGGGACAGGGGGCCGCCCGGGGCCAACGTCCTGACTTTC	CARRRDRGPPGANVLTF
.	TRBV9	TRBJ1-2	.	TGTGCCAGCAGCGTAGCTCGGGGAAACTATGGCTACACCTTC	CASSVARGNYGYTF
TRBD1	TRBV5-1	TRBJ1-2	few	TGCGCCAGCAGCGTGACAGGGAGGGGCTATGGCTACACCTTC	CASSVTGRGYGYTF
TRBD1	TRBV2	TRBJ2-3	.	TGTGCCAGCAGGACCGACAGGGGGAACACAGATACGCAGTATTTT	CASRTDRGNTDTQYF
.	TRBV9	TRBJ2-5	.	TGTGCCAGCAGCCCCCGTAGCTCGGGGGCTGAGACCCAGTACTTC	CASSPRSSGAETQYF
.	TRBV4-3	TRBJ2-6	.	TGCGCCAGCAGCCAAGGGGCAGGGACTGGGGCCAACGTCCTGACTTTC	CASSQGAGTGANVLTF
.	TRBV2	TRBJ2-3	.	TGTGCCAGCAGTGACCGGACAGCTCTCGGAGATACGCAGTATTTT	CASSDRTALGDTQYF
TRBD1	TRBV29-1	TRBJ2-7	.	TGCAGCGCCCATTATGGACAGGGAAGCGAGCAGTACTTC	CSAHYGQGSEQYF
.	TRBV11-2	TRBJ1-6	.	TGTGCCAGCAGCTTAGATCTCCAACCCTCTTCGCCCCTCCACTTT	CASSLDLQPSSPLHF
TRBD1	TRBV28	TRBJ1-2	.	TGTGCCAGCAATTTACTACAGGGGGCTAACTATGGCTACACCTTC	CASNLLQGANYGYTF
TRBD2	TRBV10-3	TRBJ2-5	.	TGTGCCATCGCCCGACTAGCGGGCGGAGAGACCCAGTACTTC	CAIARLAGGETQYF
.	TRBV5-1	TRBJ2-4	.	TGCGCCAGCAGCTTGGGGGGACTTCCGGCGGACATTCAGTACTTC	CASSLGGLPADIQYF
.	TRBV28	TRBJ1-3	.	TGTGCCAGCAGTTTATCCGCACAAGGCTCTGGAAACACCATATATTTT	CASSLSAQGSGNTIYF
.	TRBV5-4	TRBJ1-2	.	TGTGCCAGCAGCTCCGCAGGAGAGCATGGCTACACCTTC	CASSSAGEHGYTF
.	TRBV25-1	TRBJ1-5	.	TGTGCCAGCAGTCCAGGGGCGAATCAGCCCCAGCATTTT	CASSPGANQPQHF
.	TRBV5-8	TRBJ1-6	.	TGTGCCAGCAACCAGGACGTAATCTATAATTCACCCCTCCACTTT	CASNQDVIYNSPLHF
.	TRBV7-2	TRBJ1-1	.	TGTGCCAGCAGCTTAGGTATCCTGGCGAACACTGAAGCTTTCTTT	CASSLGILANTEAFF
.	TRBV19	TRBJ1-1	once	TGTGCCAGTAGTATTTGGGTGGACACTGAAGCTTTCTTT	CASSIWVDTEAFF
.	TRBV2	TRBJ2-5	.	TGTGCCAGCAGACTTAACGGGATCCAAGAGACCCAGTACTTC	CASRLNGIQETQYF
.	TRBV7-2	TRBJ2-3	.	TGTGCCAGCAGCTTAGGTACAGGGAGTACGCAGTATTTT	CASSLGTGSTQYF
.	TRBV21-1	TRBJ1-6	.	TGTGCCAGCAGCAAGTACAGGGAGGGCAATTCACCCCTCCACTTT	CASSKYREGNSPLHF
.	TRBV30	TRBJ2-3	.	TGTGCCTGGAGTACGGGACATGGGATCTCAGATACGCAGTATTTT	CAWSTGHGISDTQYF
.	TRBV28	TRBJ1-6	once	TGTGCCAGCAGGATAAATTCCACGCTCCACTTT	CASRINSTLHF
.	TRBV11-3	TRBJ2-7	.	TGTGCCAGCAGCTCCGGGCCCCCCGGATACGAGCAGTACTTC	CASSSGPPGYEQYF
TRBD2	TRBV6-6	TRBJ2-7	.	TGTGCCAGCAGACCCCCCTCTAGCGGGGGTTCCTACGAGCAGTACTTC	CASRPPSSGGSYEQYF
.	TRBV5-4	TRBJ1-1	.	TGTGCCAGCAGCAGGTTCGGCCTTGAAGCTTTCTTT	CASSRFGLEAFF
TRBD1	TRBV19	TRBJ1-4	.	TGTGCCAGTAGTAGGACAGGTCCAACTAATGAAAAACTGTTTTTT	CASSRTGPTNEKLFF
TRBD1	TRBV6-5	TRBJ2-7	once	TGTGCCAGCAAGTTTCAGGGGGCGTACGAGCAGTACTTC	CASKFQGAYEQYF
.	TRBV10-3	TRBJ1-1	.	TGTGCCATCAGTGAGTCAGTAGGGGCGAGCACTGAAGCTTTCTTT	CAISESVGASTEAFF
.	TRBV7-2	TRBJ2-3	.	TGTGCCAGCAGCTCCCCATCCACAGATACGCAGTATTTT	CASSSPSTDTQYF
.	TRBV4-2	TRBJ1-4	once	TGTGCCAGCAGCCACCCCCCCGACAGCCCGAAACTGTTTTTT	CASSHPPDSPKLFF
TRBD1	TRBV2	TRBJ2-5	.	TGTGCCAGCACTAGACAGGGCTGGGGAGAGACCCAGTACTTC	CASTRQGWGETQYF
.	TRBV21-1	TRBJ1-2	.	TGTGCCAGCCCAGAGGGTAACTATGGCTACACCTTC	CASPEGNYGYTF
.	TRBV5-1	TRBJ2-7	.	TGCGCCAGCAGCTCCGGCGGGCAGCCCTACGAGCAGTACTTC	CASSSGGQPYEQYF
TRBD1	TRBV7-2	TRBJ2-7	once	TGTGCCAGCAGACGGGACAGGAGAACCTACGAGCAGTACTTC	CASRRDRRTYEQYF
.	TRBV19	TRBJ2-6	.	TGTGCCAGTAGTATTGGTCAGGGAGGGGCCAACGTCCTGACTTTC	CASSIGQGGANVLTF
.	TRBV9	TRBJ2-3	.	TGTGCCAGCAGCGTAGCTAATGGTCGGGGCACAGATACGCAGTATTTT	CASSVANGRGTDTQYF
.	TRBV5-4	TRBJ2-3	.	TGTGCCAGCTCGGGTCCATTCCCGGATACGCAGTATTTT	CASSGPFPDTQYF
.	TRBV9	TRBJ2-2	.	TGTGCCAGCAGAAATGGGCAGAACACCGGGGAGCTGTTTTTT	CASRNGQNTGELFF
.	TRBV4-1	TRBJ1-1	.	TGCGCCAGCAGCCAAGGACTTCTAAGGAGAGAGGGGCTGAACACTGAAGCTTTCTTT	CASSQGLLRREGLNTEAFF
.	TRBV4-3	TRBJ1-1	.	TGCGCCAGCAGCCCACAGGCGCAGGTGGGAACTGAAGCTTTCTTT	CASSPQAQVGTEAFF
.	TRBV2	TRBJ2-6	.	TGTGCCAGCAGTAGGGGAGTCTCTGGGGCCAACGTCCTGACTTTC	CASSRGVSGANVLTF
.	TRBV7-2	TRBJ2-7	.	TGTGCCAGCAGCTTAGCCGGAGGAGCCTCCTACGAGCAGTACTTC	CASSLAGGASYEQYF
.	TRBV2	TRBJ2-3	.	TGTGCCAGCAGTGCGGGCGGGGGACATTTAGATACGCAGTATTTT	CASSAGGGHLDTQYF